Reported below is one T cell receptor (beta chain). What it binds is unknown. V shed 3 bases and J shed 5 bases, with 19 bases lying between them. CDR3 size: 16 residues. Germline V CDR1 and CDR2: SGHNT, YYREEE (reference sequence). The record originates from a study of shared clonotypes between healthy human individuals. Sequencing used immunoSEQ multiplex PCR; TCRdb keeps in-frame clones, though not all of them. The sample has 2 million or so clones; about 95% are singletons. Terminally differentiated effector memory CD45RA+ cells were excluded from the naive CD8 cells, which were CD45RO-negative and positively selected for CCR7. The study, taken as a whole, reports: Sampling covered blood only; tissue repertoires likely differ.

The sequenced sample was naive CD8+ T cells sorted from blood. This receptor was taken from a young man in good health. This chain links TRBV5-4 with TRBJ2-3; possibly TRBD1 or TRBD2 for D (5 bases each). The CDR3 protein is CASSSLFGGVGDTQYF. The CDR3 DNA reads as TGTGCCAGCAGCTCACTATTTGGGGGAGTCGGAGATACGCAGTATTTT. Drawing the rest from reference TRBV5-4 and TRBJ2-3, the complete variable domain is ETGVTQSPTHLIKTRGQQVTLRCSSQSGHNTVSWYQQALGQGPQFIFQYYREEENGRGNFPPRFSGLQFPNYSSELNVNALELDDSALYLCASSSLFGGVGDTQYFGPGTRLTVL.